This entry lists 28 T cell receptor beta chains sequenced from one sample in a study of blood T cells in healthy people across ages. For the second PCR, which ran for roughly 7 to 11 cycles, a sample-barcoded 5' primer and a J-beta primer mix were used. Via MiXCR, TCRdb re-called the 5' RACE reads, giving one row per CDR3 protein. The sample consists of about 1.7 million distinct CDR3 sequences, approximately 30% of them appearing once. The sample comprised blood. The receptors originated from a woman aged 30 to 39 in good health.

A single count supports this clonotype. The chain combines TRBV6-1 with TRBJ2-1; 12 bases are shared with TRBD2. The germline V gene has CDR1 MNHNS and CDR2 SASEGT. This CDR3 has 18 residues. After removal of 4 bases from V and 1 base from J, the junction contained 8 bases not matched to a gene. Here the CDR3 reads CASSAEASGGGSYNEQFF. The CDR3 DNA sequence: TGTGCCAGCAGTGCGGAAGCTAGCGGGGGGGGGTCCTACAATGAGCAGTTCTTC.

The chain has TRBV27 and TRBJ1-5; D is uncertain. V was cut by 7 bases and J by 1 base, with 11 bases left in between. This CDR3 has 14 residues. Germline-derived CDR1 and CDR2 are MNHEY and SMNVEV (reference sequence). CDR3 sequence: CASKGEGSNQPQHF. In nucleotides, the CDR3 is TGTGCCAGCAAGGGCGAGGGAAGCAATCAGCCCCAGCATTTT.

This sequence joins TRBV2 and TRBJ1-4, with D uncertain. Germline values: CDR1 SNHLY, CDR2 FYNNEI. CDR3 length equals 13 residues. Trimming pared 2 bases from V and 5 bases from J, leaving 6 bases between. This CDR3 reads CASSERGNEKLFF. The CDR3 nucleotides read TGTGCCAGCAGTGAAAGAGGGAATGAAAAACTGTTTTTT.

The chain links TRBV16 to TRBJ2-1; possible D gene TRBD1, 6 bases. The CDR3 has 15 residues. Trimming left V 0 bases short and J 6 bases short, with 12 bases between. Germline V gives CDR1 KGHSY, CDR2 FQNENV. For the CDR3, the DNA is TGTGCCAGCAGCCAATCAAAGAGAGGGGGCAATGAGCAGTTCTTC. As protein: CASSQSKRGGNEQFF.

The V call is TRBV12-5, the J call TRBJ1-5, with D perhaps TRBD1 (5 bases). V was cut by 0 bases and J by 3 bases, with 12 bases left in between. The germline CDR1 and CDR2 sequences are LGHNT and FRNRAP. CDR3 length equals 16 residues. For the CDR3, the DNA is TGTGCTAGTGGTTTGGTCGGACGACAGCTCAATCAGCCCCAGCATTTT. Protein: CASGLVGRQLNQPQHF.

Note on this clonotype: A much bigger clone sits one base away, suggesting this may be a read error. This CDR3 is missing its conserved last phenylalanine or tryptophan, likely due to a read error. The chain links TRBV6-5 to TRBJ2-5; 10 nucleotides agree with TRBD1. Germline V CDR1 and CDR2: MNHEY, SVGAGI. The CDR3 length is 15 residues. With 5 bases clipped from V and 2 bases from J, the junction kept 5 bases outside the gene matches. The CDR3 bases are TGTGCCAGCAGTACCGACAGGGGGCTGCAAGAGACCCAGTACTGC. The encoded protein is CASSTDRGLQETQYC.

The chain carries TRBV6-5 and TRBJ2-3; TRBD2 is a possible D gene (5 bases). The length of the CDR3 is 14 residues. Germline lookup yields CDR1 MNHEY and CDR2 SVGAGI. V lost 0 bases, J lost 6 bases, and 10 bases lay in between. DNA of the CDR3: TGTGCCAGCAGTTACTCTGGACGGAGGGATACGCAGTATTTT. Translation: CASSYSGRRDTQYF.

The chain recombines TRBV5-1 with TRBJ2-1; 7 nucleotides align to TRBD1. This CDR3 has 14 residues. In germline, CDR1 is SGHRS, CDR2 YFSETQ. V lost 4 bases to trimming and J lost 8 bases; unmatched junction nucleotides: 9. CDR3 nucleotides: TGCGCCAGCAGCACCGGGGCAGGGGGTGATGAGCAGTTCTTC. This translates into CASSTGAGGDEQFF.

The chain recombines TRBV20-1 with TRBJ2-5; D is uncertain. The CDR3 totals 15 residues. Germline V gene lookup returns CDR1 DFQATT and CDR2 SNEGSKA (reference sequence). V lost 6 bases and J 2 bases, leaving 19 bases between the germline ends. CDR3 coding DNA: TGCAGTGCGCCAGGACGAGAGATCCAGCAAGAGACCCAGTACTTC. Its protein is CSAPGREIQQETQYF.

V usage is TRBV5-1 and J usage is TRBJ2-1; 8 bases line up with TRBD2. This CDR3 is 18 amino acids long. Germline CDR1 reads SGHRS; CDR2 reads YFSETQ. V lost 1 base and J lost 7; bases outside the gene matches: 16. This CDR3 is CASSLSDLPSGRGNEQFF. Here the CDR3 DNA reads TGCGCCAGCAGCTTGAGTGATCTTCCAAGCGGGAGAGGGAATGAGCAGTTCTTC.

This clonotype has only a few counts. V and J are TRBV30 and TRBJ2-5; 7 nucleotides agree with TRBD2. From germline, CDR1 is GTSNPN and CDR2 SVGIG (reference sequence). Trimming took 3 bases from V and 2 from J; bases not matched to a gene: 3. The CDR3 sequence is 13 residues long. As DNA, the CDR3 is TGTGCCTGGAGGAGGGAGGGGCAAGAGACCCAGTACTTC. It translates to CAWRREGQETQYF.

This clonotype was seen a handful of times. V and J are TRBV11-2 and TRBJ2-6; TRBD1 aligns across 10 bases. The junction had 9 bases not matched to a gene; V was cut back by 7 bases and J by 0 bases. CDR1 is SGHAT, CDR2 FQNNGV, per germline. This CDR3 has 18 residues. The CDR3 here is CASNRGQGVFSGANVLTF. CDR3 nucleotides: TGTGCCAGCAATCGAGGACAGGGGGTTTTCTCTGGGGCCAACGTCCTGACTTTC.

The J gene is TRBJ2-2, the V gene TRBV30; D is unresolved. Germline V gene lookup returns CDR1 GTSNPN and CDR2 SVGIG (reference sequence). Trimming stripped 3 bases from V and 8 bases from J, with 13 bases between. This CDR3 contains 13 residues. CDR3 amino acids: CAWRSVPSGELFF. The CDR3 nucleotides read TGTGCCTGGAGGTCGGTCCCCTCTGGGGAGCTGTTTTTT.

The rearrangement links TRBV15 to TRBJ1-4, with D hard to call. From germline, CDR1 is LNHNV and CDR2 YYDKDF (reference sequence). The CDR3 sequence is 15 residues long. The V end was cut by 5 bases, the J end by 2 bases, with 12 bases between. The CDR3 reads CATSSRPRTNEKLFF. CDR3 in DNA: TGTGCCACCAGCTCCCGACCGCGTACTAATGAAAAACTGTTTTTT.

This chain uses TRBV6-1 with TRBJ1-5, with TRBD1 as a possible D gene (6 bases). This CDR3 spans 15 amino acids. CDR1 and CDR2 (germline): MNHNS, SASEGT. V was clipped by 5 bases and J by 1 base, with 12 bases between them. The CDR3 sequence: CASSYTQGSNQPQHF. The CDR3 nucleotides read TGTGCCAGCAGTTATACACAGGGAAGCAATCAGCCCCAGCATTTT.

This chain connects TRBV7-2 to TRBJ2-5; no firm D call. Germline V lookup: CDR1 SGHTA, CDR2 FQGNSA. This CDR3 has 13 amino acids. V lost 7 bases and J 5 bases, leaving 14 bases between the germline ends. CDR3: CASNSRNGETQYF. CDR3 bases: TGTGCCAGCAACTCAAGGAATGGGGAGACCCAGTACTTC.

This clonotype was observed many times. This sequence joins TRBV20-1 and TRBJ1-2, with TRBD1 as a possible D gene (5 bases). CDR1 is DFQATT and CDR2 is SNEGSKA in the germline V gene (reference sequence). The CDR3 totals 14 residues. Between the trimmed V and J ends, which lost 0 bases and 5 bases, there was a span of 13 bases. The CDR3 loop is CSAREEGRDYGYTF. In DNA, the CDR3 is TGCAGTGCTAGAGAGGAGGGGAGGGATTATGGCTACACCTTC.

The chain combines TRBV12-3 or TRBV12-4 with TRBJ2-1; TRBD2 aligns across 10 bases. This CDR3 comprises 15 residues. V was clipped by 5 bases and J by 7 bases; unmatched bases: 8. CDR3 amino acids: CASSVLAGVNNEQFF. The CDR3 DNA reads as TGTGCCAGCAGTGTCCTAGCGGGAGTAAATAATGAGCAGTTCTTC.

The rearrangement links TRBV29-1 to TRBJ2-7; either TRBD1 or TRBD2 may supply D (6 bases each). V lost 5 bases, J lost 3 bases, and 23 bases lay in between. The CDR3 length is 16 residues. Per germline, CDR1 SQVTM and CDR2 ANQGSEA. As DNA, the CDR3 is TGCAGCGTTTCTCGGGGGCGAGGGCGCGCCGGCTACGAGCAGTACTTC. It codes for CSVSRGRGRAGYEQYF.

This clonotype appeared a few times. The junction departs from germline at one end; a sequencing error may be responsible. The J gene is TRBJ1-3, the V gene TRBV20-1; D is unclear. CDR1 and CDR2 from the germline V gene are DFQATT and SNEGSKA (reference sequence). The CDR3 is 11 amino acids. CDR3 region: CSAREGNTIYF. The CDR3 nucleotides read TGCAGTGCAAGAGAGGGAAACACCATATATTTT.

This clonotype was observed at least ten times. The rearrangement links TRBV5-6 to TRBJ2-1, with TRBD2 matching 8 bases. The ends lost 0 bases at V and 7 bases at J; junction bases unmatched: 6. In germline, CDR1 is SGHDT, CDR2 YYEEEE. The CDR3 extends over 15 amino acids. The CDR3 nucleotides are TGTGCCAGCAGCTTGGCGGGGGGGTTCGGGAATGAGCAGTTCTTC. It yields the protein CASSLAGGFGNEQFF.

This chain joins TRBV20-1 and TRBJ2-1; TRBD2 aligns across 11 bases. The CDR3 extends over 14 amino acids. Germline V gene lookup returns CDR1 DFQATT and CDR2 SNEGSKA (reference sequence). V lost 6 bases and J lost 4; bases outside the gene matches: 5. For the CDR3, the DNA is TGCAGTGCGGAGGGACTAGCGGATTACAATGAGCAGTTCTTC. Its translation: CSAEGLADYNEQFF.

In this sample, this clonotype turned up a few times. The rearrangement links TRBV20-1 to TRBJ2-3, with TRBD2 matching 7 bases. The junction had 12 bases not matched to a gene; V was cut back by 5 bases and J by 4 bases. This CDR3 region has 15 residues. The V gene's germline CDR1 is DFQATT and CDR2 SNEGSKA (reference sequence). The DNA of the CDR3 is TGCAGTGCTGGGGGTAGGACTAGTGGCGCAGATACGCAGTATTTT. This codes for CSAGGRTSGADTQYF.

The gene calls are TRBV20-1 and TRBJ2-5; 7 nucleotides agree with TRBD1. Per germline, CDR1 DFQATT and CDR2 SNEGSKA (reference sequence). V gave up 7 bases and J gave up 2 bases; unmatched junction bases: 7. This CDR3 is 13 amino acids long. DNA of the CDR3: TGCAGTGGGACAGGTACTTTACAAGAGACCCAGTACTTC. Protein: CSGTGTLQETQYF.

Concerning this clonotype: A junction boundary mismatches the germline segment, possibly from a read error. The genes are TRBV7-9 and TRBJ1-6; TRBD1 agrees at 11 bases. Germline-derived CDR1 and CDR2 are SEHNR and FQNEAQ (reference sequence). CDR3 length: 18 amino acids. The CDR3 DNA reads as TGCGCCAGCAGCTTAGGTGGGACAGGGGGTCCCTATAATTCACCCCTCCACTTT. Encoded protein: CASSLGGTGGPYNSPLHF. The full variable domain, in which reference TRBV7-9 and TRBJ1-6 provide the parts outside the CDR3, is DTGVSQNPRHKITKRGQNVTFRCDPISEHNRLYWYRQTLGQGPEFLTYFQNEAQLEKSRLLSDRFSAERPKGSFSTLEIQRTEQGDSAMYLCASSLGGTGGPYNSPLHFGNGTRLTVT.

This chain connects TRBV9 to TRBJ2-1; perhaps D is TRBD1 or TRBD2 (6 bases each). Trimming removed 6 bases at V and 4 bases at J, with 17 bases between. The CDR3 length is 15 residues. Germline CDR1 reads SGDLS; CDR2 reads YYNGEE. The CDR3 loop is CASTPRGAPYNEQFF. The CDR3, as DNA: TGTGCCAGCACCCCTAGGGGGGCCCCGTACAATGAGCAGTTCTTC. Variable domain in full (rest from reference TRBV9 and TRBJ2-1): DSGVTQTPKHLITATGQRVTLRCSPRSGDLSVYWYQQSLDQGLQFLIQYYNGEERAKGNILERFSAQQFPDLHSELNLSSLELGDSALYFCASTPRGAPYNEQFFGPGTRLTVL.

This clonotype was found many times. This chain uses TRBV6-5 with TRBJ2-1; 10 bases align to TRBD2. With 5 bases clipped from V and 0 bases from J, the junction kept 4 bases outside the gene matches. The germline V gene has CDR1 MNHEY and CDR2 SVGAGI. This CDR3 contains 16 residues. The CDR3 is CASSLAGASSYNEQFF. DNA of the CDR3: TGTGCCAGCAGTCTAGCGGGGGCAAGCTCCTACAATGAGCAGTTCTTC.

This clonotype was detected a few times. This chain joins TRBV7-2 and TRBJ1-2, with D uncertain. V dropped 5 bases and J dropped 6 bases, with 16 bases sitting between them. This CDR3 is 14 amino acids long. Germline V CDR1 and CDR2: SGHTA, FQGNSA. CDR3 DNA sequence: TGTGCCAGCAGCCAAACACTGACACGGAATGGCTACACCTTC. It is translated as CASSQTLTRNGYTF.